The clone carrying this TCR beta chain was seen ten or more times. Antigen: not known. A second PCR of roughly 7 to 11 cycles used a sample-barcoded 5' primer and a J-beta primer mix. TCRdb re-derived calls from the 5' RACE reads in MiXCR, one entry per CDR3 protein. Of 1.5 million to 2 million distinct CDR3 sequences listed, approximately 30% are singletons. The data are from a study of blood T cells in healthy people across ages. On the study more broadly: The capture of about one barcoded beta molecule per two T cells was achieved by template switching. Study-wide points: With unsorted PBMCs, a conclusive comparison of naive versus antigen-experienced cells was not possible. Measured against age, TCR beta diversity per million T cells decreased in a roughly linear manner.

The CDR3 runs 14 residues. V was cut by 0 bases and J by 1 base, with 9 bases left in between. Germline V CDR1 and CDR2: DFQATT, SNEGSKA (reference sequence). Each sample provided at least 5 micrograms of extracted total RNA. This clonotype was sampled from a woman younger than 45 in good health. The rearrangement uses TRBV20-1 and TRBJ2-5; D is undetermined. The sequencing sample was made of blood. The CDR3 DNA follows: TGCAGTGCTAGAGATATACAAACCCAAGAGACCCAGTACTTC. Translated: CSARDIQTQETQYF.